One and the same sample provided the 14 T cell receptor beta chains below, sequenced in a study of control samples from healthy donors and cancer patients. Sequencing was performed with immunoSEQ multiplex PCR; in TCRdb, only in-frame clones are kept and a portion is missing. The sample comprises about 80,000 clones, just under 90% of which are singletons, and around 5.1% rests with the top ten. Sequencing was performed on blood. The receptors here all came from a man in his fifties in good health.

This chain uses TRBV10-2 with TRBJ2-1; TRBD2 matches 14 bases. The J segment lost 6 bases and the V segment lost 6 bases, leaving 7 bases of the junction unmatched. This CDR3 comprises 16 residues. Germline V gene lookup returns CDR1 WSHSY and CDR2 SAAADI. The CDR3 loop reads CASRSPGTSGGNEQFF. CDR3 sequence (DNA): TGCGCCAGCAGGTCACCCGGGACTAGCGGGGGCAATGAGCAGTTCTTC.

This clone was found once. V is TRBV5-1 and J is TRBJ1-3, with D hard to call. V was trimmed by 0 bases and J by 0 bases, leaving 7 bases between them. The CDR3 covers 15 residues. CDR1 is SGHRS, CDR2 YFSETQ, per germline. CDR3 protein: CASSLDGVSGNTIYF. The CDR3 DNA sequence: TGCGCCAGCAGCTTGGACGGGGTCTCTGGAAACACCATATATTTT.

This clone was detected only a few times. This chain connects TRBV7-7 to TRBJ2-1, with D perhaps being TRBD1 or TRBD2 (6 bases each). This CDR3 region has 13 residues. V lost 3 bases and J lost 9, with 12 bases in between. The germline gives CDR1 SSHAT, CDR2 FNYEAQ (reference sequence). The CDR3 DNA sequence: TGTGCCAGCAGCTTCAACAGGGACTTTGAGCAGTTCTTC. Translation: CASSFNRDFEQFF.

This clone appeared a single time. The gene calls are TRBV30 and TRBJ2-7, with TRBD2 matching over 11 bases. The CDR3 loop spans 15 amino acids. After removal of 2 bases from V and 5 bases from J, the junction contained 8 bases not matched to a gene. Germline V gene data show CDR1 as GTSNPN and CDR2 as SVGIG (reference sequence). CDR3 protein: CAWSQRLAGGHEQYF. CDR3 DNA: TGTGCCTGGAGTCAGAGGCTAGCGGGGGGCCACGAGCAGTACTTC.

CDR3 sequence reads: CASSRGQEEKLFF. The CDR3 coding sequence is TGTGCCAGCTCCCGGGGACAGGAGGAAAAACTGTTTTTT. The genes are TRBV18 and TRBJ1-4; the match to TRBD1 covers 8 bases. V dropped 6 bases and J dropped 8; count of bases not matched to a gene: 5. The CDR3 is 13 residues long. Germline lookup yields CDR1 KGHSH and CDR2 LQKENI.

The chain has TRBV5-4 and TRBJ1-1, with D tentatively TRBD1 (6 bases). Per germline, CDR1 SGHNT and CDR2 YYREEE (reference sequence). CDR3 size: 15 residues. Between the trimmed V and J ends, which lost 1 base and 1 base, there was a span of 11 bases. The CDR3 DNA follows: TGTGCCAGCAGCTTGCTGAGGACAGAGAACACTGAAGCTTTCTTT. It yields the protein CASSLLRTENTEAFF.

Here the CDR3 DNA reads TGCAGCGTTCCCCTTTCGGGTGGCTACACCTTC. Translated: CSVPLSGGYTF. The gene calls are TRBV29-1 and TRBJ1-2; no definite D call. This CDR3 region has 11 residues. V lost 5 bases to trimming and J lost 7 bases, with 11 bases between them. Germline CDR1 is SQVTM and CDR2 is ANQGSEA. Supplemented by reference TRBV29-1 and TRBJ1-2, the full variable domain reads SAVISQKPSRDICQRGTSLTIQCQVDSQVTMMFWYRQQPGQSLTLIATANQGSEATYESGFVIDKFPISRPNLTFSTLTVSNMSPEDSSIYLCSVPLSGGYTFGSGTRLTVV.

The J gene is TRBJ2-7, the V gene TRBV3-1 (or the pseudogene TRBV3-2); the D is unclear. The CDR3 contains 13 residues. The V end lost 2 bases, the J end lost 0 bases, and 5 bases lay between the germline ends. In germline, CDR1 is LGHDT, CDR2 YNNKEL (reference sequence). The CDR3 spells CASSQHTSYEQYF. Written as DNA, the CDR3 is TGTGCCAGCAGCCAACACACCTCCTACGAGCAGTACTTC.

The chain couples TRBV19 to TRBJ1-1, with D unresolved. This CDR3 is built from 11 residues. V was trimmed by 4 bases and J by 6 bases, leaving 6 bases between them. From germline, CDR1 is LNHDA and CDR2 SQIVND (reference sequence). In nucleotides, the CDR3 is TGTGCCAGTAGTAGATGGTCTGAAGCTTTCTTT. It yields the protein CASSRWSEAFF.

V gene TRBV10-1 combines with J gene TRBJ2-5, with 7 bases fitting TRBD1. Germline trimming cut 3 bases from V and 0 bases from J; bases unmatched to any gene: 7. CDR3 size: 16 residues. In germline, CDR1 is WNHNN, CDR2 SYGVQD (reference sequence). CDR3 coding DNA: TGCGCCAGCAGTGACCGTCGGGACAGCCACCAAGAGACCCAGTACTTC. As protein: CASSDRRDSHQETQYF.

This rearrangement joins TRBV15 to TRBJ1-5; possibly TRBD1 for D (6 bases). The V gene lost 4 bases and the J gene lost 1 base, with 11 bases spanning the gap. The CDR3 totals 15 residues. Germline V gene lookup returns CDR1 LNHNV and CDR2 YYDKDF (reference sequence). The CDR3 DNA reads TGTGCCACCAGCAAAGGGACACTGAGCAATCAGCCCCAGCATTTT. Amino acids: CATSKGTLSNQPQHF.

The rearrangement links TRBV4-1 to TRBJ1-1, with D possibly matching TRBD1 (5 bases). This CDR3 is built from 14 residues. Germline V CDR1 and CDR2: MGHRA, YSYEKL. V was cut by 3 bases and J by 8 bases, with 16 bases left in between. In DNA form, the CDR3 reads TGCGCCAGCAGCCAGGCGCATCCGGGACGGGAAGCTTTCTTT. Protein product: CASSQAHPGREAFF.

This chain uses TRBV12-5 with TRBJ1-2; D gene ambiguous. This CDR3 contains 14 residues. The V end lost 4 bases, the J end lost 0 bases, and 9 bases lay between the germline ends. Germline V gene sequence: CDR1 LGHNT, CDR2 FRNRAP. CDR3 sequence (DNA): TGTGCTAGTGGTTCTGGACCCTCTAACTATGGCTACACCTTC. It specifies CASGSGPSNYGYTF.

The chain joins TRBV18 to TRBJ1-2; 8 nucleotides align to TRBD1. CDR3 length: 14 amino acids. Germline V gene data show CDR1 as KGHSH and CDR2 as LQKENI. With 3 bases clipped from V and 7 bases from J, the junction kept 7 bases outside the gene matches. The DNA of the CDR3 is TGTGCCAGCTCACCGGACAGGGATAGTCTTGGCTACACCTTC. Translated, it gives CASSPDRDSLGYTF.